The present TCR beta chain was sequenced within a study of T cell changes during pregnancy in multiple sclerosis. The V segment lost 4 bases and the J segment 1 base; nucleotides outside the gene matches: 11. The germline V gene has CDR1 MNHNS and CDR2 SASEGT. This CDR3 is built from 17 residues. The repertoire was sequenced with immunoSEQ multiplex PCR; TCRdb's copy has only in-frame clones and lacks some. The sample has some 60,000 clones; roughly nine tenths are singletons. V usage is TRBV6-1 and J usage is TRBJ1-1; 8 positions agree with TRBD1. The sample consisted of CD4+ T cells from peripheral blood mononuclear cells, taken in the first trimester of pregnancy. The receptor's source is a female donor with multiple sclerosis, enrolled in a pregnancy study. Written as DNA, the CDR3 is TGTGCCAGCAGTGCCCATGGACAGGGCGTAGGGAACACTGAAGCTTTCTTT. Its translation is CASSAHGQGVGNTEAFF.